The 10 T cell receptor beta chains in this list originate from one sample, sequenced in a study of cytomegalovirus exposure and HLA in healthy donors. PCR amplification relied on 60 Vbeta primers (plus 13 Jbeta primers). Clones were sequenced by immunoSEQ multiplex PCR, and TCRdb holds only the in-frame ones, with some missing. Of 90,000 to 150,000 clones detected, around 78% appear once; the ten largest clones hold 2.5% to 3.5%. Source material: PBMCs. All receptors derive from a woman in her 30s in good health and CMV-seropositive.

This CDR3 reads CASSPVVGENYGYTF. The CDR3 DNA reads TGTGCCAGCAGCCCAGTGGTAGGAGAAAACTATGGCTACACCTTC. The rearrangement joins TRBV5-6 to TRBJ1-2; D unclear. Trimming removed 4 bases at V and 2 bases at J, with 15 bases between. The CDR3 is 15 amino acids. Looked up from germline, CDR1 is SGHDT and CDR2 is YYEEEE. Combining the CDR3 with reference TRBV5-6 and TRBJ1-2 gives the whole variable domain DAGVTQSPTHLIKTRGQQVTLRCSPKSGHDTVSWYQQALGQGPQFIFQYYEEEERQRGNFPDRFSGHQFPNYSSELNVNALLLGDSALYLCASSPVVGENYGYTFGSGTRLTVV.

The chain employs TRBV5-4 and TRBJ2-1, with 7 bases identical to TRBD2. The V gene's germline CDR1 is SGHNT and CDR2 YYREEE (reference sequence). This CDR3 has 16 amino acids. Germline trimming cut 3 bases from V and 7 bases from J; bases unmatched to any gene: 13. The CDR3 sequence is CASSSHPTGEGNEQFF. The CDR3 nucleotides are TGTGCCAGCAGCTCCCACCCGACTGGGGAGGGGAATGAGCAGTTCTTC.

The J gene is TRBJ2-1, the V gene TRBV11-3; TRBD2 matches 7 bases. Germline CDR1 and CDR2: SGHNT and YENEEA. The CDR3 sequence is 15 residues long. The trim removed 1 base at V and 8 bases at J, leaving 8 bases unmatched. CDR3 region: CASSLGGERGHEQFF. The CDR3 region has the DNA TGTGCCAGCAGCTTAGGGGGGGAGCGGGGTCATGAGCAGTTCTTC.

The rearrangement joins TRBV2 to TRBJ2-3; D possibly corresponds to TRBD1 (5 bases). The CDR3 has 14 amino acids. The germline gives CDR1 SNHLY, CDR2 FYNNEI. V dropped 7 bases and J dropped 0 bases, with 11 bases sitting between them. The CDR3 nucleotides are TGTGCCAGCAAATTCGACAGAAGCACAGATACGCAGTATTTT. This codes for CASKFDRSTDTQYF.

The chain recombines TRBV19 with TRBJ2-2, with D perhaps TRBD2 (6 bases). The CDR3 length is 14 residues. Per the germline V gene, CDR1 is LNHDA and CDR2 is SQIVND (reference sequence). V was clipped by 5 bases and J by 4 bases, with 11 bases between them. CDR3 residues: CASSVGGSTGELFF. CDR3 coding DNA: TGTGCCAGTAGTGTCGGGGGTAGCACCGGGGAGCTGTTTTTT.

The chain is built from TRBV28 and TRBJ1-6, with D possibly TRBD1 on 5 matching bases. Germline V gives CDR1 MDHEN, CDR2 SYDVKM. Trimming removed 5 bases from V and 9 bases from J, with 11 bases in between. The CDR3 contains 13 residues. CDR3 sequence (DNA): TGTGCCAGCAGTGCCCCAGGGTTTTCACCCCTCCACTTT. Encoded protein: CASSAPGFSPLHF.

A single count supports this clone. V gene TRBV6-6 combines with J gene TRBJ2-5, with 13 bases lining up with TRBD2. V lost 6 bases, J lost 5 bases, and 6 bases stayed unmatched. Germline values: CDR1 MNHNY, CDR2 SVGAGI (reference sequence). The CDR3 sequence is 15 residues long. This chain's CDR3 is CASSRTSGGTETQYF. In nucleotides, the CDR3 is TGTGCCAGCAGCAGGACTAGCGGGGGTACGGAGACCCAGTACTTC.

The chain carries TRBV28 and TRBJ2-3; a weak D match, TRBD2 (6 bases). The CDR3 contains 16 residues. Germline V gene data show CDR1 as MDHEN and CDR2 as SYDVKM. V lost 4 bases and J 5 bases, leaving 19 bases between the germline ends. CDR3 in DNA: TGTGCCAGCAGTTCCCTCGGGAGTAGCCGTGGAGATACGCAGTATTTT. It encodes CASSSLGSSRGDTQYF.

The rearrangement links TRBV7-2 to TRBJ1-5, with 7 bases aligning to TRBD1. The CDR3 has 16 residues. Germline V gene data show CDR1 as SGHTA and CDR2 as FQGNSA. V lost 2 bases, J lost 8 bases, and 12 bases stayed unmatched. Here the CDR3 DNA reads TGTGCCAGCAGCTTACAGGGCCCAGGGGGGCGTGAGCCCCAGCATTTT. This translates into CASSLQGPGGREPQHF. Combining the CDR3 with reference TRBV7-2 and TRBJ1-5 gives the whole variable domain GAGVSQSPSNKVTEKGKDVELRCDPISGHTALYWYRQSLGQGLEFLIYFQGNSAPDKSGLPSDRFSAERTGGSVSTLTIQRTQQEDSAVYLCASSLQGPGGREPQHFGDGTRLSIL.

V is TRBV28 and J is TRBJ1-4; possibly TRBD1 for D (6 bases). The germline V and J ends were trimmed by 6 bases and 7 bases, with 12 bases remaining between them. Germline CDR1 reads MDHEN; CDR2 reads SYDVKM. The CDR3 loop spans 13 amino acids. CDR3 sequence: CASRGGGGEKLFF. The CDR3 nucleotides are TGTGCCAGCAGGGGGGGAGGGGGTGAAAAACTGTTTTTT.